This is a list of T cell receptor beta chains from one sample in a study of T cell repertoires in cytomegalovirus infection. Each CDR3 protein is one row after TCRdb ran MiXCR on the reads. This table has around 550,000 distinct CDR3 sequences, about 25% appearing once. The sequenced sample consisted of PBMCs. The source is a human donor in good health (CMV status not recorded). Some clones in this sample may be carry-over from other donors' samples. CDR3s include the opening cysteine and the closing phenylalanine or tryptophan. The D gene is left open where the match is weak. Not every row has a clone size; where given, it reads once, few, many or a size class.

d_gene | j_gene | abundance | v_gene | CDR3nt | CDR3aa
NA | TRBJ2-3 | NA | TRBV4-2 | TGTGCCAGCAGCCAACCTCGCCGGGTTCCAACTACGCAGTATTTT | CASSQPRRVPTTQYF
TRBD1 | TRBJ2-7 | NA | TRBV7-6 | TGTGCCAGCAGCTCACAGGGGCCAGAATACGAGCAGTACTTC | CASSSQGPEYEQYF
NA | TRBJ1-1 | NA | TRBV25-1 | TGTGCCAGCAGTGATTACATGGGGACTGAAGCTTTCTTT | CASSDYMGTEAFF
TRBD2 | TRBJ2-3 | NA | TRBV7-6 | TGTGCCAGCAGCTTAGCCCCTAGCGGACACACAGATACGCAGTATTTT | CASSLAPSGHTDTQYF
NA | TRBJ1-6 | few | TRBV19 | TGTGCCAGTACCTACTCACGCGGAGTAGGTAATTCACCCCTCCACTTT | CASTYSRGVGNSPLHF
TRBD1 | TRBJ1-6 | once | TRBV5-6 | TGTGCCAGCAGCTTTTTGGGACAGGCCAGTTCACCCCTCCACTTT | CASSFLGQASSPLHF
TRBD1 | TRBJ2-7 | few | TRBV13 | TGTGCCAGCAGCTTACGGTCCGGGACAGTAAACTCCTACGAGCAGTACTTC | CASSLRSGTVNSYEQYF
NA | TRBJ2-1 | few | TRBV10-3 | TGTGCCGCACACCCGACATCGGGCAATGAGCAGTTCTTC | CAAHPTSGNEQFF
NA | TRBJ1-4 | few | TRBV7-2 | TGTGCCAGCAGCTTAGATGCGGGGGCGGGAAGGGAAAAACTGTTTTTT | CASSLDAGAGREKLFF
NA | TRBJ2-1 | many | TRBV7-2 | TGTGCCAGCAGCTTAGGCGTTTTCGATGAGCAGTTCTTC | CASSLGVFDEQFF
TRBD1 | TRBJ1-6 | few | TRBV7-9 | TGTGCCAGCAGCTTAGGCACAGGGGAAAGGTCACCCCTCCACTTT | CASSLGTGERSPLHF
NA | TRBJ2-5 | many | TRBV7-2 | TGTGCCAGCAGCTTCGCTTCACAGGGAGAGACCCAGTACTTC | CASSFASQGETQYF
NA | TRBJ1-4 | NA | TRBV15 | TGTGCCACCAGACAGGGATGGGCTGGAAAACTGTTTTTT | CATRQGWAGKLFF
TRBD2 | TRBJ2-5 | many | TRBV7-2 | TGTGCCAGCAGCTTAGACGTCGGGAGGAGACGGGAGACCCAGTACTTC | CASSLDVGRRRETQYF
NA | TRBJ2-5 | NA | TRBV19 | TGTGCCAGTAGGCGGACAGAAGACATCGGGGAGACCCAGTACTTC | CASRRTEDIGETQYF
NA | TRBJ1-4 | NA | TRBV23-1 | TGCGCCAGCAGTCACCCCGGGTCAAAAACGTTCGGGGCAACTAATGAAAAACTGTTTTTT | CASSHPGSKTFGATNEKLFF
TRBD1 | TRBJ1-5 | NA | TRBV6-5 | TGTGCCAGTGGGACAGGGGCAGCGAGCAATCAGCCCCAGCATTTT | CASGTGAASNQPQHF
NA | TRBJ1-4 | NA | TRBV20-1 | TGCAGTGCTGGCCGAGGCGAAGGCGGTGAAAAACTGTTTTTT | CSAGRGEGGEKLFF
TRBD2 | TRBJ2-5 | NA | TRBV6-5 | TGTGCCAGCAGTTACTCGGCGGGCGGGGCTAGCGGGACGAAGACCCAGTACTTC | CASSYSAGGASGTKTQYF
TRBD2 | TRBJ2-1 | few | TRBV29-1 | TGCAGCGTCGAGACTAGCGGGAGGTTCCCTGAGCAGTTCTTC | CSVETSGRFPEQFF
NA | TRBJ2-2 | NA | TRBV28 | TGTGCCAGCAGTTTCGCCCGGACCGGGGAGCTGTTTTTT | CASSFARTGELFF
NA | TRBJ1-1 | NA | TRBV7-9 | TGTGCCAGCAGCCAATCGGGGGCGCACACTGAAGCTTTCTTT | CASSQSGAHTEAFF
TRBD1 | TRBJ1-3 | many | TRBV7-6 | TGTGCCAGCAGCGGACAGGGGAGAAACACCATATATTTT | CASSGQGRNTIYF
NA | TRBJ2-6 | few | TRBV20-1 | TGCAGTGCTAGAAAGGGAGCAGGGGCGCTCTCTGGGGCCAACGTCCTGACTTTC | CSARKGAGALSGANVLTF
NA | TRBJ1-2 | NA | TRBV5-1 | TGCGCCAGCAGCAGGGACGTCGGGAGCTATGGCTACACCTTC | CASSRDVGSYGYTF
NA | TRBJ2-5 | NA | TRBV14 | TGTGCCAGCAGCCAAGGGACAGCTCTAGAGACCCAGTACTTC | CASSQGTALETQYF
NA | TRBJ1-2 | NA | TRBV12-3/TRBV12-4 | TGTGCCAGCAGGCCCCAGGGCCGTGGCTACACCTTC | CASRPQGRGYTF
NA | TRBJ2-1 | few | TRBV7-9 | TGTGCCAGCAGCTTAAGTCCGGAACCATACAATGAGCAGTTCTTC | CASSLSPEPYNEQFF
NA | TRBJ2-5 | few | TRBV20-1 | TGCAGTGCTAGAGATCTGGGAAAGGGAGAGACCCAGTACTTC | CSARDLGKGETQYF
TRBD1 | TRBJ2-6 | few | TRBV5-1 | TGCGCCAGCAGCGTCCGGGACAGGGAAGCAGCTGGGGCCAACGTCCTGACTTTC | CASSVRDREAAGANVLTF
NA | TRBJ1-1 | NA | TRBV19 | TGTGCCAGTAGACCCGTGAGGGGGTTGCAGAACACTGAAGCTTTCTTT | CASRPVRGLQNTEAFF
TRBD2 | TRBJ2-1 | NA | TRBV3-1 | TGTGCCAGCAGCCAACTTAGCGGGAGTTTCAACAATGAGCAGTTCTTC | CASSQLSGSFNNEQFF
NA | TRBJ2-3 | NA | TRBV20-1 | TGCAGTGCTGGCGATAACCCGGGGTCCACAGATACGCAGTATTTT | CSAGDNPGSTDTQYF
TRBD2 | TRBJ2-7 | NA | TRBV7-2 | TGTGCCAGCAGCCGTAGCGGGAGAACCTCCTACGAGCAGTACTTC | CASSRSGRTSYEQYF
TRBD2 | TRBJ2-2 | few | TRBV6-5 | TGTGCCAGCAGACCCGGACTAGCGGGAGACACCGGGGAGCTGTTTTTT | CASRPGLAGDTGELFF
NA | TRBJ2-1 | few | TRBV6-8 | TGTGCCAGCAGTTACGGGGGTTCCATTTACAATGAGCAGTTCTTC | CASSYGGSIYNEQFF
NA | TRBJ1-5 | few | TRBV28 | TGTGCCAGCAGTTTATTGTGGCAACAGCCCCAGCATTTT | CASSLLWQQPQHF
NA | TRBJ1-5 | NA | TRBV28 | TGTGCCAGCAGGGTTAGGGGACAGCCCCAGCATTTT | CASRVRGQPQHF
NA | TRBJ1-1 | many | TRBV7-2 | TGTGCCAGCAGCCCAACTGGGGGCCCAAGGGGTGAAGCTTTCTTT | CASSPTGGPRGEAFF
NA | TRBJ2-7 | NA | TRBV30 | TGTGCCGGGTCCCCAGGGAAACCCTACGAGCAGTACTTC | CAGSPGKPYEQYF
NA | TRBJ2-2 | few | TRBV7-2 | TGTGCCAGCAGCTTAGCGCAAGGGAACACCGGGGAGCTGTTTTTT | CASSLAQGNTGELFF
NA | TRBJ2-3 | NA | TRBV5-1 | TGCGCCAGCAGCGCCGGGACCCTGATGCTGGCAGATACGCAGTATTTT | CASSAGTLMLADTQYF
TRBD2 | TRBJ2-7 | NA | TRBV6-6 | TGTGCCAGCACCCGACTAGCGGGAGCTGGCGAGCAGTACTTC | CASTRLAGAGEQYF
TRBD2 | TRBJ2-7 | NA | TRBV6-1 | TGTGCCAGCAGGGGACTAGCGGCAAGTGGAGAGCAGTACTTC | CASRGLAASGEQYF
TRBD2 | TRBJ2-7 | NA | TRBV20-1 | TGCAGTATAGTTGGGCTAGCGGGAAGGAGCTCCTACGAGCAGTACTTC | CSIVGLAGRSSYEQYF
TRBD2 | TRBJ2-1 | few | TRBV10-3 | TGTGCCATCAGTGAGTCACCTAGCGGCTACAATGAGCAGTTCTTC | CAISESPSGYNEQFF
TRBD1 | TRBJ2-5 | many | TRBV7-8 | TGTGCCAGCAGCTCGGGACAGGTCCCGGAGACCCAGTACTTC | CASSSGQVPETQYF
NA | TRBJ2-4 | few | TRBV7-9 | TGTGCCAGCAGCTTATCCCCGAGGCTAGCCAAAAACATTCAGTACTTC | CASSLSPRLAKNIQYF
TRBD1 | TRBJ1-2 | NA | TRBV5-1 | TGCGCCAGCAGCTTGGGACAGGGGGGAGATGGCTACACCTTC | CASSLGQGGDGYTF
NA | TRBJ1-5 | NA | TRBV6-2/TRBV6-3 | TGTGCCAGCAGCTATGACAACAGCAATCAGCCCCAGCATTTT | CASSYDNSNQPQHF
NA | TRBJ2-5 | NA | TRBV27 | TGTGCCAGCGGGTGGGCTAGAGAGACCCAGTACTTC | CASGWARETQYF
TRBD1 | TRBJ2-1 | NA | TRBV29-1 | TGCAGCGGCCGGGACAGGGGATTAACGGAGTTCTTC | CSGRDRGLTEFF
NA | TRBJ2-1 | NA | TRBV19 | TGTGCCAGACCCGCCCCTAGATGGGCTGAGCAGTTCTTC | CARPAPRWAEQFF
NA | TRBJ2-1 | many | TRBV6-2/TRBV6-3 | TGTGCCAGCAGTTACTTACTAGCTCATCGCTCCTACAATGAGCAGTTCTTC | CASSYLLAHRSYNEQFF